These T cell receptor beta chains were read from a single sample in a study of Ad26.COV2.S vaccination and SARS-CoV-2 variants. This table comes from immunoSEQ multiplex PCR, and its TCRdb copy is limited to in-frame clones, with some not included. Among some 290,000 clones listed, just under 85% were seen once. Material: peripheral blood, obtained in a trial of Ad26.COV2.S vaccine versus placebo. These receptor sequences come from a person aged 18-65 years who received the Ad26.COV2.S COVID-19 vaccine or a placebo. CDR3s include the opening cysteine and the closing phenylalanine or tryptophan. The D gene is left open where the match is weak. The size of a clone is reported for some rows only, either as once, few or many, or as a class for expanded clones.

>TRBJ2-1|TRBV3-1/TRBV3-2|.|.
TGTGCCAGCAGCCAAGGTAATGAGCAGTTCTTC
CASSQGNEQFF
>TRBJ2-1|TRBV13|.|TRBD2
TGTGCCAGCAGCTCCCGTACTAGCGGGGTTTACAATGAGCAGTTCTTC
CASSSRTSGVYNEQFF
>TRBJ2-4|TRBV5-4|.|.
TGTGCCACGGTACCGGGGCCGCAGGCCAAAAACATTCAGTACTTC
CATVPGPQAKNIQYF
>TRBJ1-2|TRBV28|.|.
TGTGCCAGCAGTTTTTCGGGGGCGTTGTACTATGGCTACACCTTC
CASSFSGALYYGYTF
>TRBJ1-1|TRBV28|.|.
TGTGCCAGTGTGGGGGGCACTGAAGCTTTCTTT
CASVGGTEAFF
>TRBJ1-5|TRBV27|.|.
.
CASSSSDRVNQPQHF
>TRBJ2-1|TRBV10-3|.|.
TGTGCCATCACCCGGGACTTAGCCTACAATGAGCAGTTCTTC
CAITRDLAYNEQFF
>TRBJ2-7|TRBV10-3|.|.
TGTGCCATCAGTGGTGGACAGTCCTACGAGCAGTACTTC
CAISGGQSYEQYF
>TRBJ1-2|TRBV28|.|.
TGTGCCAGCAGTCCAGCCGGGGGAACAGCTAACTATGGCTACACCTTC
CASSPAGGTANYGYTF
>TRBJ2-3|TRBV28|.|.
TGTGCCAGCGAGGGCAGGAAAACAGATACGCAGTATTTT
CASEGRKTDTQYF
>TRBJ1-5|TRBV11-2|.|.
TGTGCCAGCAGCTTAGGCCAAAATCAGCCCCAGCATTTT
CASSLGQNQPQHF
>TRBJ2-7|TRBV19|.|.
TGTGCCAGTAGTATTAATTCTCGAGAGTACGAGCAGTACTTC
CASSINSREYEQYF
>TRBJ1-5|TRBV7-2|.|.
TGTGCCAGCAGCTCCCGGGTGAATCAGCCCCAGCATTTT
CASSSRVNQPQHF
>TRBJ2-1|TRBV15|.|TRBD2
TGTGCCACCAGCAGAGGTCCGGGACTAGCGGGGGGGTACAATGAGCAGTTCTTC
CATSRGPGLAGGYNEQFF
>TRBJ2-1|TRBV9|.|.
TGTGCCAGCAGCGTAGGACGGGCAAATGAGCAGTTCTTC
CASSVGRANEQFF
>TRBJ2-7|TRBV30|.|.
TGTGCCTGGAATTCGGGATTTTACGAGCAGTACTTC
CAWNSGFYEQYF
>TRBJ1-5|TRBV5-1|.|.
TGCGCCAGCAAGGCTGGGGCTGGCAATCAGCCCCAGCATTTT
CASKAGAGNQPQHF
>TRBJ1-6|TRBV7-9|few|.
TGTGCCAGCAGCTTAGGGATAGGGATGGACTCACCCCTCCACTTT
CASSLGIGMDSPLHF
>TRBJ2-7|TRBV28|.|.
TGTGCCAGCAGCTACCTGGAGGGCGGGACTTTTGGGCAGTACTTC
CASSYLEGGTFGQYF
>TRBJ1-1|TRBV28|few|.
TGTGCCAGCAACCCCCTCAGGGAGAACACTGAAGCTTTCTTT
CASNPLRENTEAFF
>TRBJ2-2|TRBV7-6|few|TRBD1
TGTGCCAGCAGCGCATGGGGACAGCTATTTACCTCGGGCACCGGGGAGCTGTTTTTT
CASSAWGQLFTSGTGELFF
>TRBJ2-7|TRBV7-6|.|TRBD1
TGTGCCAGCACCTATAGGACAGGGTCCTACGAGCAGTACTTC
CASTYRTGSYEQYF
>TRBJ2-5|TRBV15|many|.
TGTGCCACCAGCAGAGATGAAAAAGAGACCCAGTACTTC
CATSRDEKETQYF
>TRBJ2-3|TRBV28|.|TRBD2
TGTGCCAGCAGGGGGAGCGGGGGGAACGGGTATTTT
CASRGSGGNGYF
>TRBJ2-5|TRBV3-1/TRBV3-2|.|.
TGTGCCAGCAGCCAAGATCTAGAGACCCAGTACTTC
CASSQDLETQYF
>TRBJ1-4|TRBV20-1|.|.
TGCAGTGCTAGTGGGGGGGTTTGGGAAAAACTGTTTTTT
CSASGGVWEKLFF
>TRBJ1-3|TRBV2|.|TRBD1
TGTGCCAGCAGGGGACAGGGCCCTGGAAACACCATATATTTT
CASRGQGPGNTIYF
>TRBJ2-3|TRBV7-3|.|.
TGTGCCAGCAGCTCACTGACCGGAGATACGCAGTATTTT
CASSSLTGDTQYF
>TRBJ2-3|TRBV6-5|.|TRBD2
TGTGCCAGCAGCCTCGGGGGGGCTAGCACAGATACGCAGTATTTT
CASSLGGASTDTQYF
>TRBJ2-5|TRBV7-3|.|.
TGTGCCAGCAGCTTTGCAGGGGCGGAGACCCAGTACTTC
CASSFAGAETQYF